This T cell receptor (beta chain) was observed in a study of T cells in Graves' hyperthyroidism and ophthalmopathy. Trimming removed 7 bases from V and 2 bases from J, with 12 bases in between. This CDR3 spans 15 amino acids. Overall study findings and caveats: Ophthalmopathy was told apart from stable hyperthyroidism by a 13 V-J model.

This clonotype came up many times. Antigen specificity is unknown. Amplified TCR beta CDR3 regions derived from RNA transcripts. With the HTBI primer set, the TCR CDR3 went through a first round of RT-PCR. TCRdb ran MiXCR on the multiplex PCR reads and lists one entry per CDR3 protein. The sample has around 260,000 distinct CDR3 sequences; 20% to 30% are singletons. Material: blood. The clonotype comes from a man aged 35-49 years with Graves' hyperthyroidism that later progressed to Graves' ophthalmopathy. The chain is built from TRBV12-3 or TRBV12-4 and TRBJ1-6; D ambiguous. In nucleotides, the CDR3 is TGTGCCAGCAAGTGGGGTCACACCTATAATTCACCCCTCCACTTT. Protein product: CASKWGHTYNSPLHF.